This TCR beta chain was identified during a study of breast tumors, draining lymph nodes, adjacent tissues. Whole-study results and caveats: Most tumor T cells seemingly derive from lymph node, then expand in tumor.

From the multiplex PCR reads, TCRdb called clonotypes with MiXCR, one entry per CDR3 protein. The data hold more than 50,000 distinct CDR3 sequences, with 40% to 45% observed a single time. Per the germline V gene, CDR1 is SNHLY and CDR2 is FYNNEI. The CDR3 sequence is 14 residues long. Trimming stripped 4 bases from V and 1 base from J, with 8 bases between. Remarks on this clonotype: No antigen is known for it.

The chain employs TRBV2 and TRBJ1-5; D is uncertain. This receptor was obtained from a female donor with breast cancer. Some clones in this sample may be carry-over from other donors' samples. The specimen sequenced was breast tumor tissue. The CDR3 loop reads CASSGGGSNQPQHF. As DNA, the CDR3 is TGTGCCAGCAGTGGAGGAGGGAGCAATCAGCCCCAGCATTTT. Full variable domain (remainder filled in from reference TRBV2 and TRBJ1-5): EPEVTQTPSHQVTQMGQEVILRCVPISNHLYFYWYRQILGQKVEFLVSFYNNEISEKSEIFDDQFSVERPDGSNFTLKIRSTKLEDSAMYFCASSGGGSNQPQHFGDGTRLSIL.